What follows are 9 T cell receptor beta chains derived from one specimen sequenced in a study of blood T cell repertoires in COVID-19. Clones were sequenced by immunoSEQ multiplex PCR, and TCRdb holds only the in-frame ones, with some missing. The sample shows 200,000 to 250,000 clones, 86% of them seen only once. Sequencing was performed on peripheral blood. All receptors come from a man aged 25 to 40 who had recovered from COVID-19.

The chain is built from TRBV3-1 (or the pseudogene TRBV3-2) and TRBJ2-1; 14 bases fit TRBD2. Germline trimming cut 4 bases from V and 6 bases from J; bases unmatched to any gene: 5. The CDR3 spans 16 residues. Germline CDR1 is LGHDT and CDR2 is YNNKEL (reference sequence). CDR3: CASSPGLAGEGNEQFF. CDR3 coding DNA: TGTGCCAGCAGCCCGGGACTAGCGGGGGAGGGCAATGAGCAGTTCTTC.

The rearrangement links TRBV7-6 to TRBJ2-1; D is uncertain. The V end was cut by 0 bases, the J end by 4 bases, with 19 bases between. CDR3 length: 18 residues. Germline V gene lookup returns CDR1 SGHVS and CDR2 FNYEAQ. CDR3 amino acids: CASSLAVSRNSPYNEQFF. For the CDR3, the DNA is TGTGCCAGCAGCTTAGCAGTGTCCCGCAACTCCCCGTACAATGAGCAGTTCTTC.

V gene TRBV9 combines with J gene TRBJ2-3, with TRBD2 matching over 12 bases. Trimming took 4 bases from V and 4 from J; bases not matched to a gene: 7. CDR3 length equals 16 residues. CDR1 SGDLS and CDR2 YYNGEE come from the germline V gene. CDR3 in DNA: TGTGCCAGCAGCCCCTCTAGCGGGGGGGCCCCAGATACGCAGTATTTT. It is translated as CASSPSSGGAPDTQYF.

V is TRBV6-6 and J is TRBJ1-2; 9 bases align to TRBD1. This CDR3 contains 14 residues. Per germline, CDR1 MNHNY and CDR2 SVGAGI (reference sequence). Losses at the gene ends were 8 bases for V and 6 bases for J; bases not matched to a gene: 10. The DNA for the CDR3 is TGTGCCAGCTGTACAGGGGGCGGTTCTGATGGCTACACCTTC. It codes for CASCTGGGSDGYTF.

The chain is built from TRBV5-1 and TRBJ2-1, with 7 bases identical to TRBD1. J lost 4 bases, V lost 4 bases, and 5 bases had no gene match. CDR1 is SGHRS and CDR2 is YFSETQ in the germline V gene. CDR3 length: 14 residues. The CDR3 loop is CASSVGQTYNEQFF. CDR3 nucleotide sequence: TGCGCCAGCAGCGTGGGACAGACTTACAATGAGCAGTTCTTC.

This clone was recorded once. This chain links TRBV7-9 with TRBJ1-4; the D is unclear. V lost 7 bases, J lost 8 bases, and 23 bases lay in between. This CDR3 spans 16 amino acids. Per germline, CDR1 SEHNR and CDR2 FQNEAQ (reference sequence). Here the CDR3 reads CASTPTVRGLGEKLFF. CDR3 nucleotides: TGTGCCAGCACCCCGACGGTACGGGGATTAGGCGAAAAACTGTTTTTT.

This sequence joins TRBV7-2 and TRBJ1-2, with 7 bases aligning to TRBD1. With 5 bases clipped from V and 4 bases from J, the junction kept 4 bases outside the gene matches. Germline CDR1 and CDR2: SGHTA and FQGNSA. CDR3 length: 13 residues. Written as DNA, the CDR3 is TGTGCCAGCAGCCTGGGGGACAGCTATGGCTACACCTTC. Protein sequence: CASSLGDSYGYTF.

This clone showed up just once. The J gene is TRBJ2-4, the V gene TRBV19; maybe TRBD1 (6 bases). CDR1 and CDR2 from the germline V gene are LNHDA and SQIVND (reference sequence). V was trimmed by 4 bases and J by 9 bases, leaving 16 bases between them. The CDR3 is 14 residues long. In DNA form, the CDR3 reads TGTGCCAGTAGTACGACCCACAGGGCTAGCATTCAGTACTTC. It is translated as CASSTTHRASIQYF.

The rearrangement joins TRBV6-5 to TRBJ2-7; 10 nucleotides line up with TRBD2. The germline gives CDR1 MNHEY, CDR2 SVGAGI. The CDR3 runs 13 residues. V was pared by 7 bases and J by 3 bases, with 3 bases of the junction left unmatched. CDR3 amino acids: CASTWTSGYEQYF. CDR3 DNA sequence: TGTGCCAGCACCTGGACTAGCGGCTACGAGCAGTACTTC.